This entry describes one TCR beta chain. These data come from a study of technical replicates of blood from a handful of donors. Assay: immunoSEQ multiplex PCR; the TCRdb copy retains only in-frame clones and omits some. The table shows tens of thousands of clones, with approximately 96% occurring only once. Trimming at V came to 5 bases and at J to 6 bases, leaving 12 bases not matched to a gene. Germline CDR1 and CDR2: SQVTM and ANQGSEA. The CDR3 totals 14 residues. The chain employs TRBV29-1 and TRBJ1-2; the match to TRBD1 covers 7 bases. The sequence was obtained from a human donor in good health. The sample comprised T cells isolated from PBMCs. The CDR3 nucleotides read TGCAGCGTTCTCTTGGGCAGGGGGAACAATGGCTACACCTTC. This translates into CSVLLGRGNNGYTF.